The subject of this entry is one TCR beta chain. These data belong to a study of blood T cell repertoires in COVID-19. Across the whole study: Samples representing acute and convalescent COVID-19 were sourced from the United States, Italy and Spain. PBMCs, B-cell-depleted T cells, or T cells were the source of the cDNA or gDNA that made up the material.

Original processing notes: Researchers report that nucleated cell counts were estimated from reference gene primer amplification. Method: immunoSEQ multiplex PCR; TCRdb's copy keeps in-frame clones and lacks some. The D gene and trimming were derived from the DNA, and the V and J assignments and clone size from that table. The sample shows roughly 130,000 clones, over 80% of them seen only once. The germline CDR1 and CDR2 sequences are KGHSH and LQKENI. The V gene lost 6 bases and the J gene lost 6 bases, with 10 bases spanning the gap. The CDR3 consists of 12 residues. This sequence was found in a man in his 60s with active or convalescent COVID-19. The chain employs TRBV18 and TRBJ2-3; a possible D gene is TRBD2 (6 bases). Material for sequencing was peripheral blood. DNA of the CDR3: TGTGCCAGCTCCCCGGCGGGGGATACGCAGTATTTT. It is translated as CASSPAGDTQYF.